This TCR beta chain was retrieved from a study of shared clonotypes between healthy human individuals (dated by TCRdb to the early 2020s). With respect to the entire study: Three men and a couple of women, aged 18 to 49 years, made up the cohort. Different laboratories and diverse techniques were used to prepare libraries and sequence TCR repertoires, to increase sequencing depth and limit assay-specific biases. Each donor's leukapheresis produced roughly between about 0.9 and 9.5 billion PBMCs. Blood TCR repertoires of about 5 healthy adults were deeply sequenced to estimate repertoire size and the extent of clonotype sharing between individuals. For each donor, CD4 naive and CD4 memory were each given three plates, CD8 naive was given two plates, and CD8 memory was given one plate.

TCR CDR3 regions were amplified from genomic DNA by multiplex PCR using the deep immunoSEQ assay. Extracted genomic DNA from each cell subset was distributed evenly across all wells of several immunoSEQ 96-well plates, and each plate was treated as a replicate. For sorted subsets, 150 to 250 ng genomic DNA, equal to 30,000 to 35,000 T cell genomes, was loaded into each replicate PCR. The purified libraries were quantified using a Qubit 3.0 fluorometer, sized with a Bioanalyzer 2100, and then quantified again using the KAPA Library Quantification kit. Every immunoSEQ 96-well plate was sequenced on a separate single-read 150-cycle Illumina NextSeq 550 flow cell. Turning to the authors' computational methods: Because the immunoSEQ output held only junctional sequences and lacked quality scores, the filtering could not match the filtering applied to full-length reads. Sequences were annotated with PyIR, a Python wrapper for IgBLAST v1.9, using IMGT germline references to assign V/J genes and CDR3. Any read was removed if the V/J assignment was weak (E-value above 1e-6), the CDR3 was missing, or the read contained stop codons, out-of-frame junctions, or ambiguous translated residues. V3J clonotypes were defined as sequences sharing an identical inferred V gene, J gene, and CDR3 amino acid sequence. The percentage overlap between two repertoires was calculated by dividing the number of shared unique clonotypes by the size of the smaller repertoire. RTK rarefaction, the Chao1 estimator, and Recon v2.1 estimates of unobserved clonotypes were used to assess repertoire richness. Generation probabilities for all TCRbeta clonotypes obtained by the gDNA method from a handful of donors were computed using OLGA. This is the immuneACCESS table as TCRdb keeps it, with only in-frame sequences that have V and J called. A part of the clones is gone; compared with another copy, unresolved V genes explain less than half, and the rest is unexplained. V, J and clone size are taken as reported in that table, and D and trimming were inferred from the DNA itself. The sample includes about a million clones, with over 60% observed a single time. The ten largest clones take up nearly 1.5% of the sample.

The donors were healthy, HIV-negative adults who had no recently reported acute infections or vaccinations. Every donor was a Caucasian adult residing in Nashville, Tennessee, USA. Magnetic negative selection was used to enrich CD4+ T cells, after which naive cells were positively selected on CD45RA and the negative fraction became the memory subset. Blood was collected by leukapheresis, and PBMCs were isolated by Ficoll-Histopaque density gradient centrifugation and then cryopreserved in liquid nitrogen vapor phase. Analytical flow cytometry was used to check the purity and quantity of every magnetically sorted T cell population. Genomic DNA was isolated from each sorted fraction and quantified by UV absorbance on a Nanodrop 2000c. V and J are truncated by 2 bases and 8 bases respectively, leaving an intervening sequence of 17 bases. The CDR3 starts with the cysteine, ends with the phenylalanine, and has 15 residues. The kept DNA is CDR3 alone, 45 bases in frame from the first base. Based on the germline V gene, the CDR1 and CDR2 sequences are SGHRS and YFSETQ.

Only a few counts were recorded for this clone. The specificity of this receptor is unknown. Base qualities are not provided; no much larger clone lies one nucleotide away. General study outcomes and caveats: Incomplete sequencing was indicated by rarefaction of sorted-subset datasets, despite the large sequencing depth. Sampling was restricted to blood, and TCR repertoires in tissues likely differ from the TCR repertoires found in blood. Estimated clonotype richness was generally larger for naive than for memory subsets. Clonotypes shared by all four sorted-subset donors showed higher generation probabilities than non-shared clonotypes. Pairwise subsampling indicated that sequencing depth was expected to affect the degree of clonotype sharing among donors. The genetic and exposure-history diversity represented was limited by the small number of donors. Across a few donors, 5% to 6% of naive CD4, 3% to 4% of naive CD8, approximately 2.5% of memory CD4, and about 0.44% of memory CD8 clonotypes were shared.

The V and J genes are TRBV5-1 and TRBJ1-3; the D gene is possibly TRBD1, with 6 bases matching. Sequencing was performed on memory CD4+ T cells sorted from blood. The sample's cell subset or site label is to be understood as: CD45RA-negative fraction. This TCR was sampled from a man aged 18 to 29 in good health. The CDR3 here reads CASSLQGSHGDTIYF. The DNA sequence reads TGCGCCAGCAGCTTACAGGGAAGCCACGGGGACACCATATATTTT.